This T cell receptor beta chain was sequenced for a study of T cells in Graves' hyperthyroidism and ophthalmopathy. On the study more broadly: Peripheral blood sampling occurred at initial diagnosis, before any treatment.

Template material for amplifying TCR beta CDR3 regions consisted of RNA transcripts. The TCR CDR3 first-round RT-PCR relied on the HTBI primer set. TCRdb called the multiplex PCR reads again in MiXCR, with one record for every CDR3 protein. This table has 550,000 to 800,000 distinct CDR3 sequences, roughly 17% appearing once. Any patient presenting with uncontrolled infection, other autoimmune disease, pregnancy or lactation was left out. Using roughly 9.4 ml of fresh peripheral blood, PBMCs were prepared. This TCR came from a man aged 50-59 years with Graves' hyperthyroidism. What was sequenced was blood.

The CDR3 protein is CAGPGFQYF. The CDR3 region has the DNA TGTGCCGGCCCGGGATTTCAGTACTTC. The chain is built from TRBV9 and TRBJ2-4; the D gene is possibly TRBD2 (5 bases). Germline loops: CDR1 SGDLS, CDR2 YYNGEE. This CDR3 is 9 amino acids long. V lost 10 bases to trimming and J lost 11 bases, with 10 bases between them. The entire variable domain, with the rest obtained from reference TRBV9 and TRBJ2-4, is as follows: DSGVTQTPKHLITATGQRVTLRCSPRSGDLSVYWYQQSLDQGLQFLIQYYNGEERAKGNILERFSAQQFPDLHSELNLSSLELGDSALYFCAGPGFQYFGAGTRLSVL.